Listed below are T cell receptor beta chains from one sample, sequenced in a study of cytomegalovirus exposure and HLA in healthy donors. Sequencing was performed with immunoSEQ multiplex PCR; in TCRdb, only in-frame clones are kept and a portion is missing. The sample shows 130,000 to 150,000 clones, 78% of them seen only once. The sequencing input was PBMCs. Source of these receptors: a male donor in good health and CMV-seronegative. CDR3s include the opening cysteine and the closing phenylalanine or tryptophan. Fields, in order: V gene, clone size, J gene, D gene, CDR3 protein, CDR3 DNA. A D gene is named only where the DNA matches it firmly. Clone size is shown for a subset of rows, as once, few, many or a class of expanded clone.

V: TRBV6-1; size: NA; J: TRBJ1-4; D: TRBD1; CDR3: CASSQTGGSFEKLFF; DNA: TGTGCCAGCAGTCAGACAGGGGGGAGTTTTGAAAAACTGTTTTTT
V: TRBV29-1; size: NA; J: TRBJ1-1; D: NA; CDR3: CSVRRNTEAFF; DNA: TGCAGCGTAAGGAGGAACACTGAAGCTTTCTTT
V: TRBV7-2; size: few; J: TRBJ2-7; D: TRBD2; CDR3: CASSPRWGGRNYEQYF; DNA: TGTGCCAGCAGTCCGAGATGGGGCGGGAGAAACTACGAGCAGTACTTC
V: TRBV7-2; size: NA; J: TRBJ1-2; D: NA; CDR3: CASSLVGGADGYTF; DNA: TGTGCCAGCAGCTTAGTAGGGGGGGCAGATGGCTACACCTTC
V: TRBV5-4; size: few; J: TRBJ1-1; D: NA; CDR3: CASSLGAPLMNTEAFF; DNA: TGTGCCAGCAGCTTGGGCGCCCCGTTAATGAACACTGAAGCTTTCTTT
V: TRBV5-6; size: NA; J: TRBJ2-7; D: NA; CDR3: CASSRTESSFEQYF; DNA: TGTGCCAGCAGCAGAACAGAAAGCTCCTTCGAGCAGTACTTC
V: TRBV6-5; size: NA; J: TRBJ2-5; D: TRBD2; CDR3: CASRELAGAGETQYF; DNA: TGTGCCAGCAGAGAGTTAGCGGGGGCCGGAGAGACCCAGTACTTC
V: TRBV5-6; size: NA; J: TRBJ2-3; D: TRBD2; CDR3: CASSLKRLAGSTDTQYF; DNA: TGTGCCAGCAGCCTCAAACGACTAGCGGGGAGCACAGATACGCAGTATTTT
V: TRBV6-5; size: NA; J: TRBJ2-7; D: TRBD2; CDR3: CASSSNRGLAGGQQYF; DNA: TGTGCCAGCAGTTCAAACCGGGGACTAGCGGGGGGGCAGCAGTACTTC
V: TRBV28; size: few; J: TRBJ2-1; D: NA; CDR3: CASSLLPSGRYNEQFF; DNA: TGTGCCAGCAGTTTATTGCCCAGCGGGCGTTACAATGAGCAGTTCTTC
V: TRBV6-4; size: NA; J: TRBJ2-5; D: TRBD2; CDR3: CASSETSGGQETQYF; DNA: TGTGCCAGCAGTGAGACTAGCGGGGGACAAGAGACCCAGTACTTC
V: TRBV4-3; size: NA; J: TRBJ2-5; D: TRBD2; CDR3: CASSQGPGVEAKGLRGGETQYF; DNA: TGCGCCAGCAGCCAAGGTCCGGGCGTGGAAGCTAAGGGACTGCGGGGGGGGGAGACCCAGTACTTC
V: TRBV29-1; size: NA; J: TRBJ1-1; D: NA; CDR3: CRVGSTGGANTEAFF; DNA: TGCCGCGTTGGATCAACGGGGGGCGCAAACACTGAAGCTTTCTTT
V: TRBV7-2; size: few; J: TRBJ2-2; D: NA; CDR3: CASSLIPGSGELFF; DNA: TGTGCCAGCAGCCTCATACCGGGGAGCGGGGAGCTGTTTTTT
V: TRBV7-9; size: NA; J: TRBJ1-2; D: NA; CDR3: CASSWSGRPSGYTF; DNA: TGTGCCAGCAGCTGGTCAGGGCGCCCCTCTGGCTACACCTTC
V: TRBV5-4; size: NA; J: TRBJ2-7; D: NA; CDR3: CASSLADSYTYEQYF; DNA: TGTGCCAGCAGCTTGGCGGACAGTTATACCTACGAGCAGTACTTC
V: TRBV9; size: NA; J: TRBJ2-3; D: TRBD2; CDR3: CASSARLAGTDTQYF; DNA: TGTGCCAGCAGCGCAAGACTAGCGGGGACAGATACGCAGTATTTT
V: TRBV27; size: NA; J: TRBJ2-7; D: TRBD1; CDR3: CASGGQGTYEQYF; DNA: TGTGCCAGCGGAGGACAGGGAACCTACGAGCAGTACTTC
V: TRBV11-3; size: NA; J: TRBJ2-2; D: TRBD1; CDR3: CASSPAGQGTGELFF; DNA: TGTGCCAGCAGCCCTGCGGGACAGGGGACCGGGGAGCTGTTTTTT
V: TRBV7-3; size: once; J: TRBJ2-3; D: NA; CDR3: CASSLRWASTDTQYF; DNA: TGTGCCAGCAGCTTAAGGTGGGCTAGCACAGATACGCAGTATTTT
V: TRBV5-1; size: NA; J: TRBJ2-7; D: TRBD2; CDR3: CASSLLTGGPYEQYF; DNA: TGCGCCAGCAGCTTATTAACGGGAGGGCCCTACGAGCAGTACTTC
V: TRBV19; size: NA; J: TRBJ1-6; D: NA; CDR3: CASSSGGEVWSPLHF; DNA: TGTGCCAGTAGTAGCGGAGGGGAAGTTTGGTCACCCCTCCACTTT
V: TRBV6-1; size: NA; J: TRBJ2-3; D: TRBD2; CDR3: CASSERLIRGGLSTDTQYF; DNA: TGTGCCAGCAGTGAACGCCTGATTCGGGGGGGCCTTAGCACAGATACGCAGTATTTT
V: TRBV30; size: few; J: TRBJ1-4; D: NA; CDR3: CAWSVWGGEKLFF; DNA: TGTGCCTGGAGTGTGTGGGGGGGAGAAAAACTGTTTTTT
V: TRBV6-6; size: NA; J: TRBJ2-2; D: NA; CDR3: CASISTAEGGELFF; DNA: TGTGCCAGCATTTCGACCGCCGAGGGCGGGGAGCTGTTTTTT
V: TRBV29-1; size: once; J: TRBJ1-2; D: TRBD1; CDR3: CSVRGTGGYGYTF; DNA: TGCAGCGTTCGGGGGACAGGGGGCTATGGCTACACCTTC
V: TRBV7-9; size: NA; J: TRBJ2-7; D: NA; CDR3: CSTGTIRGRRDKGAHEQYF; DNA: TGTTCCACAGGAACGATTAGGGGAAGGAGGGACAAGGGGGCCCACGAGCAGTACTTC
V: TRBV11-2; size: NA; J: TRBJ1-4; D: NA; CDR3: CASSSWARSRGEKLFF; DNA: TGTGCCAGCAGCTCCTGGGCACGCTCCCGGGGTGAAAAACTGTTTTTT
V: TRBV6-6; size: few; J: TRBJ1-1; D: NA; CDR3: CASSYELNSLAEAFF; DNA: TGTGCCAGCAGTTACGAGTTAAACAGCCTCGCTGAAGCTTTCTTT
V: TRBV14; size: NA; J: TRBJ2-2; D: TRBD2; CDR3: CASSQDMRREGPGELFF; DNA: TGTGCCAGCAGCCAAGATATGAGAAGGGAGGGTCCCGGGGAGCTGTTTTTT
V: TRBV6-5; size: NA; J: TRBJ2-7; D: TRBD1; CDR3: CASRPGTGGNEQYF; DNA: TGTGCCAGCAGACCCGGGACAGGGGGCAACGAGCAGTACTTC
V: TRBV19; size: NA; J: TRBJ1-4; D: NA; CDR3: CASNGGTEKLFF; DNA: TGTGCCAGCAATGGGGGCACCGAAAAACTGTTTTTT
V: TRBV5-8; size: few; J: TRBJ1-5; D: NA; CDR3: CASSLGGPELGPQHF; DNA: TGTGCCAGCAGCTTGGGGGGGCCAGAGTTGGGGCCCCAGCATTTT
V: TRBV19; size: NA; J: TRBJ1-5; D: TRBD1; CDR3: CASSSRQGRFHQPQHF; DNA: TGTGCCAGTAGTAGTCGACAGGGAAGGTTTCATCAGCCCCAGCATTTT
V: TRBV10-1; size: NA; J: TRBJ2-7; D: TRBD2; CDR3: CASSPNLAGEFEQYF; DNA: TGCGCCAGCAGTCCTAACCTAGCGGGAGAATTCGAGCAGTACTTC
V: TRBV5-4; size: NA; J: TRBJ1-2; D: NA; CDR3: CASSLASGGSTYGYTF; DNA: TGTGCCAGCAGCTTGGCCTCTGGGGGCAGTACCTATGGCTACACCTTC
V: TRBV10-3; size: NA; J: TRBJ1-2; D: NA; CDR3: CAISEPGLENGYTF; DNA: TGTGCCATCAGTGAACCAGGGTTGGAAAATGGCTACACCTTC
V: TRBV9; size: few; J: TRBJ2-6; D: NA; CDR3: CASSVFDRSGANVLTF; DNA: TGTGCCAGCAGCGTATTTGACAGGTCCGGGGCCAACGTCCTGACTTTC
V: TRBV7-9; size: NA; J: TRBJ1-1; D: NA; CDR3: CASSLRQTMNTEAFF; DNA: TGTGCCAGCAGCCTTCGACAGACCATGAACACTGAAGCTTTCTTT
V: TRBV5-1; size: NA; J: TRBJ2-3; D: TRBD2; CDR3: CASSLGLAGATDTQYF; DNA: TGCGCCAGCAGCTTGGGGCTAGCGGGGGCCACAGATACGCAGTATTTT
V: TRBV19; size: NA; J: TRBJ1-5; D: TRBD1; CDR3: CASSTTGGGQPQHF; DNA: TGTGCCAGTAGTACGACAGGGGGCGGTCAGCCCCAGCATTTT
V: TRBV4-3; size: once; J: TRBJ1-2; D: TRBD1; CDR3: CASSPEGSGGTWGYTF; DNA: TGCGCCAGCAGCCCCGAGGGATCAGGGGGCACTTGGGGCTACACCTTC
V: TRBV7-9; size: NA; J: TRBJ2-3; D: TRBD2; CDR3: CASSTTRLAHTQYF; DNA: TGTGCCAGCAGCACAACTCGACTAGCACATACGCAGTATTTT